Many counts were recorded for the clone carrying this T cell receptor (beta chain). The data are from a study of T cells in Graves' hyperthyroidism and ophthalmopathy. RNA transcripts gave rise to amplified TCR beta CDR3 regions. Carried out on the TCR CDR3, a first-round RT-PCR used the HTBI primer set. TCRdb called the multiplex PCR reads again in MiXCR, with one record for every CDR3 protein. The table has over 90,000 distinct CDR3 sequences, approximately 50% seen once. 9.5 to 10 ml fresh peripheral blood yielded the PBMCs. V dropped 6 bases and J dropped 1; count of bases not matched to a gene: 6. Germline CDR1 SEHNR, CDR2 FQNEAQ (reference sequence). The CDR3 is 15 residues long.

The specimen was blood. This chain links TRBV7-9 with TRBJ2-7, with 10 bases that match TRBD2. This TCR came from a man aged 40-50 years with Graves' hyperthyroidism. CDR3 region: CASRDGTSVSYEQYF. DNA for the CDR3: TGTGCCAGCAGAGATGGGACTAGCGTGTCCTACGAGCAGTACTTC.